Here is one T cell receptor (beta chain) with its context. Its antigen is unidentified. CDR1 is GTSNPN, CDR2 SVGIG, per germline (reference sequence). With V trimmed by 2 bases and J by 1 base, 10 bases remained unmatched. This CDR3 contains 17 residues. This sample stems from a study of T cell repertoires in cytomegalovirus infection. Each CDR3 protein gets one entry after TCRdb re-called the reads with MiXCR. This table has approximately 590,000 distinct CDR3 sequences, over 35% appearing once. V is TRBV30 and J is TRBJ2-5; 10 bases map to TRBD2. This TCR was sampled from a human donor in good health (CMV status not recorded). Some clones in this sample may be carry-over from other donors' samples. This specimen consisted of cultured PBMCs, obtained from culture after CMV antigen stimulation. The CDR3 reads CAWSWLAGVGSQETQYF. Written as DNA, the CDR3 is TGTGCCTGGAGTTGGCTAGCGGGAGTAGGTTCCCAAGAGACCCAGTACTTC.